Listed below are T cell receptor beta chains from one sample, sequenced in a study of blood T cell repertoires in COVID-19. Generated by immunoSEQ multiplex PCR, the TCRdb table keeps only in-frame clones and is missing some. Seen here are fewer than 65,000 clones, around four fifths observed once, and the top ten hold about 5.8%. The sample consisted of peripheral blood. These receptors were taken from a human donor in a cohort sampled during active COVID-19. Both conserved end residues are part of each CDR3. D genes are given only for firm matches. The size of a clone is reported for some rows only, either as once, few or many, or as a class for expanded clones.

TRBJ2-3 once 17 TRBV10-1 TRBD1 TGCGCCAGCAGTGACCCTACCGAGTCAAGGGGGCGAGATACGCAGTATTTT CASSDPTESRGRDTQYF
TRBJ1-1 - 15 TRBV7-2 TRBD1 TGTGCCAGCAGCTTTCCGGGACAGGGGCTCGCCGAAGCTTTCTTT CASSFPGQGLAEAFF
TRBJ1-4 - 16 TRBV7-9 TRBD1 TGTGCCAGCAGCTGGGGACCGGGACAGGGGGAAGAAAAACTGTTTTTT CASSWGPGQGEEKLFF
TRBJ2-3 - 14 TRBV27 - TGTGCCAGCAGTGACAGGAGTGGTACAGATACGCAGTATTTT CASSDRSGTDTQYF
TRBJ1-2 - 14 TRBV5-1 - TGCGCCAGCAGCTTGGGAGCTGGGCGCTATGGCTACACCTTC CASSLGAGRYGYTF
TRBJ1-5 - 16 TRBV9 - TGTGCCAGCAGCATGGGGGAGGGTGGTATCAATCAGCCCCAGCATTTT CASSMGEGGINQPQHF
TRBJ2-7 - 13 TRBV30 - TGTGCCTGGAGTACGACAGGGAGCGGGGAGCAGTACTTC CAWSTTGSGEQYF
TRBJ2-3 - 15 TRBV6-1 - TGTGCCAGCAGTGAAGTACAGGGGGGGGTGGATACGCAGTATTTT CASSEVQGGVDTQYF
TRBJ1-2 - 12 TRBV29-1 - TGCAGCGTTCGTGAGGGAGTAGGAGGCTACACCTTC CSVREGVGGYTF
TRBJ1-1 - 15 TRBV6-6 TRBD1 TGTGCCAGCAGCAGGGGGCGCCGAGGGAACACTGAAGCTTTCTTT CASSRGRRGNTEAFF
TRBJ1-5 - 14 TRBV23-1 - TGCGCCAGCGGCCTACAGGGTGGCAATCAGCCCCAGCATTTT CASGLQGGNQPQHF
TRBJ1-3 - 13 TRBV7-9 - TGTGCCAGCAGCCCGGGCACAGGGAGCACCATATATTTT CASSPGTGSTIYF
TRBJ1-3 - 13 TRBV30 TRBD1 TGTGCCTGGGATACAGGGGCTGGAAACACCATATATTTT CAWDTGAGNTIYF
TRBJ2-1 - 14 TRBV5-8 TRBD2 TGTGCCATAATAAGCGGGGGGTCCTACAATGAGCAGTTCTTC CAIISGGSYNEQFF
TRBJ1-1 - 13 TRBV20-1 - TGCAGTGCTAGTCTCGGGGGGCACACTGAAGCTTTCTTT CSASLGGHTEAFF
TRBJ1-6 - 14 TRBV6-4 TRBD1 TGTGCCAGCAGTTCAGGACAGGGGAATTCACCCCTCCACTTT CASSSGQGNSPLHF
TRBJ2-7 - 14 TRBV7-2 - TGTGCCAGCAGCTTAGCACAGGGCCAGTACGAGCAGTACTTC CASSLAQGQYEQYF
TRBJ2-7 - 14 TRBV27 - TGTGCCAGCAGAGAGGAGGCTGCCTCCTACGAGCAGTACTTC CASREEAASYEQYF
TRBJ2-1 - 12 TRBV5-1 - TGCGCCAGCAGTCCTAACTACAATGAGCAGTTCTTC CASSPNYNEQFF
TRBJ1-1 - 14 TRBV19 - TGTGCCAGTTTCAGTGGAGCGACTAATCCTGAAGCTTTCTTT CASFSGATNPEAFF
TRBJ2-3 - 14 TRBV9 - TGTGCCAGCAGCGTAGCTACAGGGCCAGATACGCAGTATTTT CASSVATGPDTQYF
TRBJ1-2 - 15 TRBV6-5 - TGTGCCAGCAGTTACGTCCCACAGGGATTTGGGGGCTACACCTTC CASSYVPQGFGGYTF
TRBJ2-2 - 15 TRBV7-2 TRBD1 TGTGCCAGCAGCGTACAAACAGGGGGAGACGGGGAGCTGTTTTTT CASSVQTGGDGELFF
TRBJ1-2 once 12 TRBV2 - TGTGCCAGCCTAGAAGGTTGGCGTGGCTACACCTTC CASLEGWRGYTF
TRBJ2-3 - 16 TRBV4-1 TRBD2 TGCGCCAGCAGCCTGCGGACTAGCGGGAGCACAGATACGCAGTATTTT CASSLRTSGSTDTQYF
TRBJ1-4 - 15 TRBV2 - TGTGCCAGCAACGAGGCGCCTGCAACTAATGAAAAACTGTTTTTT CASNEAPATNEKLFF
TRBJ1-1 - 12 TRBV2 - TGTGCCAGCAGTGACAGGAACACTGAAGCTTTCTTT CASSDRNTEAFF
TRBJ2-1 - 15 TRBV5-4 - TGTGCCAGCAGCCTGGGAGGGACAGTGAGCGATGAGCAGTTCTTC CASSLGGTVSDEQFF
TRBJ1-1 - 12 TRBV19 TRBD1 TGTGCCAGTAGGACAGGGGAAACTGAAGCTTTCTTT CASRTGETEAFF
TRBJ2-7 few 15 TRBV11-1 TRBD2 TGTGCCTCAACCCTAGCGGGGGGCTTGACCTACGAGCAGTACTTC CASTLAGGLTYEQYF
TRBJ1-4 - 15 TRBV6-5 TRBD1 TGTGCCAGCAGGGGGACAGGGGGCAAGGAAGAAAAACTGTTTTTT CASRGTGGKEEKLFF
TRBJ2-2 - 14 TRBV10-2 - TGCGCCAGCAGTGCCTTGGGGGGAGCCGGGGAGCTGTTTTTT CASSALGGAGELFF
TRBJ2-7 - 17 TRBV11-2 TRBD2 TGTGCCAGCAGCCCCAGGCCTAGCGGGGGGGCGACTGGGGAGCAGTACTTC CASSPRPSGGATGEQYF
TRBJ1-2 - 15 TRBV5-4 - TGTGCCAGCAGCTTGGGGGAGACTAACGGGGGGGGCTACACCTTC CASSLGETNGGGYTF
TRBJ2-1 - 13 TRBV6-4 - TGTGCCAGCAGCACAGGGCGGGACAATGAGCAGTTCTTC CASSTGRDNEQFF
TRBJ1-6 once 13 TRBV12-3/TRBV12-4 - TGTGCCAGCAGACACGCCATGAATTCACCCCTCCACTTT CASRHAMNSPLHF
TRBJ2-3 - 13 TRBV6-4 - TGTGCCAGCAGTGAAGTCAATGGGCATACGCAGTATTTT CASSEVNGHTQYF
TRBJ1-1 - 14 TRBV7-8 - TGTGCCAGCAGCTTAGCAGGGGCGGCCACTGAAGCTTTCTTT CASSLAGAATEAFF
TRBJ2-1 - 15 TRBV7-9 TRBD1 TGTGCCAGCGGACTCAGGGGGATATTGGGCAATGAGCAGTTCTTC CASGLRGILGNEQFF
TRBJ1-3 - 16 TRBV4-3 - TGCGCCAGCAGCCAAGAATGGGGAGGGTCTGGAAACACCATATATTTT CASSQEWGGSGNTIYF
TRBJ2-3 - 13 TRBV27 TRBD2 TGTGCCAGCGGGCGGCGGGAGTCAGATACGCAGTATTTT CASGRRESDTQYF
TRBJ1-5 once 18 TRBV7-3 - TGTGCCAGCTTACCGCGGAGGGGTTATTGGGACCCGAATCAGCCCCAGCATTTT CASLPRRGYWDPNQPQHF
TRBJ1-1 - 16 TRBV29-1 TRBD1 TGCAGCGTGGCCTCCGGGACAGGGGGCTGGAGTCCTGAAGCTTTCTTT CSVASGTGGWSPEAFF
TRBJ2-7 - 13 TRBV30 TRBD1 TGTGCCTGGAGTCGACAGGGTGGGTACGAGCAGTACTTC CAWSRQGGYEQYF
TRBJ1-4 - 12 TRBV18 - TGTGCCAGCTCACCGGCAGGGGAAAAACTGTTTTTT CASSPAGEKLFF
TRBJ2-7 - 15 TRBV4-2 TRBD1 TGTGCCAGCAGCCAAACCGGGACAGGGGCCTACGAGCAGTACTTC CASSQTGTGAYEQYF
TRBJ1-1 - 15 TRBV7-2 - TGTGCCAGCAGCTTAGAATCACACGTGAACACTGAAGCTTTCTTT CASSLESHVNTEAFF